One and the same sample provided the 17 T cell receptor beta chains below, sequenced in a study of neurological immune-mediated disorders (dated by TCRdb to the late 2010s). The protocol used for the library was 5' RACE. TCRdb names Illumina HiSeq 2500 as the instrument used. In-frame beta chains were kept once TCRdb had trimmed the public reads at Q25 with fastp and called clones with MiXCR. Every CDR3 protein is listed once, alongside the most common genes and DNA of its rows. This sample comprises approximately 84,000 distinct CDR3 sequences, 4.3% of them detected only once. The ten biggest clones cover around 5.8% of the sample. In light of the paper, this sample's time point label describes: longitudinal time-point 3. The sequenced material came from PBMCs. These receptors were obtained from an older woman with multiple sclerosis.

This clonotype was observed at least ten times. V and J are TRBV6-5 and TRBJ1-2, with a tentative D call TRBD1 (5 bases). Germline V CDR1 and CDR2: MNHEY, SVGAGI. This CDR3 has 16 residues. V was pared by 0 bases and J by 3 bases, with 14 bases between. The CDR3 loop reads CASSYSRPGSDYGYTF. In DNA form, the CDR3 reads TGTGCCAGCAGTTACTCGAGACCAGGGTCAGACTATGGCTACACCTTC.

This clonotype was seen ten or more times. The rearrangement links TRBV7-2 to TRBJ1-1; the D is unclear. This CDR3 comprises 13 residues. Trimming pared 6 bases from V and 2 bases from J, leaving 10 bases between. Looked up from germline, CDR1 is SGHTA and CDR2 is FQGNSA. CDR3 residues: CASSIYANTEAFF. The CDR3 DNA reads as TGTGCCAGCAGTATTTACGCTAACACTGAAGCTTTCTTT. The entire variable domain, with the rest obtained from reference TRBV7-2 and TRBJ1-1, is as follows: GAGVSQSPSNKVTEKGKDVELRCDPISGHTALYWYRQSLGQGLEFLIYFQGNSAPDKSGLPSDRFSAERTGGSVSTLTIQRTQQEDSAVYLCASSIYANTEAFFGQGTRLTVV.

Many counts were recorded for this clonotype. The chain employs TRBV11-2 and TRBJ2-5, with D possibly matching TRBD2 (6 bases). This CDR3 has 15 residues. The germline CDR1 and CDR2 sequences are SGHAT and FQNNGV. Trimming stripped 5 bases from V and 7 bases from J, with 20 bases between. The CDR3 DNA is TGTGCCAGCAGCCCCCCGGGACTGGGAAGTGGGACCCAGTACTTC. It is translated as CASSPPGLGSGTQYF.

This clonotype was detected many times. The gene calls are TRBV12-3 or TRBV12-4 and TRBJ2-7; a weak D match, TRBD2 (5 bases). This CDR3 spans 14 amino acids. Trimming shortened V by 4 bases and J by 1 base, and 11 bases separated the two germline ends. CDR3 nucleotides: TGTGCCAGCAGTTCCCGGACGGGATCCTACGAGCAGTACTTC. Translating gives CASSSRTGSYEQYF.

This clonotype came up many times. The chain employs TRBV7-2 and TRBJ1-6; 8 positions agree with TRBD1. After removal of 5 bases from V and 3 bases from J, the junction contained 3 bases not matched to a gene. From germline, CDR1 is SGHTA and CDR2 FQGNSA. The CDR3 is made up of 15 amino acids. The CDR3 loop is CASSNTGGYNSPLHF. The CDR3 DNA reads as TGTGCCAGCAGCAATACAGGGGGCTATAATTCACCCCTCCACTTT.

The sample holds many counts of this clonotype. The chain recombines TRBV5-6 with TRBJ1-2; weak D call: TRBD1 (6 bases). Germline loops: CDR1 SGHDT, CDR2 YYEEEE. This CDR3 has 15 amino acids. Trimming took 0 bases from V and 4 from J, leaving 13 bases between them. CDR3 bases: TGTGCCAGCAGCTTGGGTTCACAGGGACCCTATGGCTACACCTTC. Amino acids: CASSLGSQGPYGYTF. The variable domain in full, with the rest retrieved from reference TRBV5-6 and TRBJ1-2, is DAGVTQSPTHLIKTRGQQVTLRCSPKSGHDTVSWYQQALGQGPQFIFQYYEEEERQRGNFPDRFSGHQFPNYSSELNVNALLLGDSALYLCASSLGSQGPYGYTFGSGTRLTVV.

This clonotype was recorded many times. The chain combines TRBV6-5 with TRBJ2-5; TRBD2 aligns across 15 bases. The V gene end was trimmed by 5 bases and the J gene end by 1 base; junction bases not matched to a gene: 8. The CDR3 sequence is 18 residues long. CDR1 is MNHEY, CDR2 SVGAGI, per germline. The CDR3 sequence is CASSPGTSGGPIQETQYF. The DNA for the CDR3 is TGTGCCAGCAGTCCGGGGACTAGCGGGGGGCCCATCCAAGAGACCCAGTACTTC.

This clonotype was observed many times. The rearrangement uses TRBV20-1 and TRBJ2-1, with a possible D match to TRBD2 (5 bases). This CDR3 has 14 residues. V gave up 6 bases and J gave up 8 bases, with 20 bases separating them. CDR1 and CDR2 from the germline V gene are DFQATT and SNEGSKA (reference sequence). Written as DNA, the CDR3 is TGCAGTGCCAATACCCCGGGGAGCTCACATGAGCAGTTCTTC. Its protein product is CSANTPGSSHEQFF.

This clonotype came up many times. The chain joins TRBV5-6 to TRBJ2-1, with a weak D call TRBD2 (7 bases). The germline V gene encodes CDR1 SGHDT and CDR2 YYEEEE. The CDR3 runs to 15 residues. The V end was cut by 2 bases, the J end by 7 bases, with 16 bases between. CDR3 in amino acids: CASSFRGAGRNEQFF. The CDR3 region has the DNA TGTGCCAGCAGCTTTCGGGGGGCGGGGAGGAATGAGCAGTTCTTC.

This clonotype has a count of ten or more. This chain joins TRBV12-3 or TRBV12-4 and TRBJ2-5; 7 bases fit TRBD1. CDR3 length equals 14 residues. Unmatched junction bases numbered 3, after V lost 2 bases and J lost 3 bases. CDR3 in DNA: TGTGCCAGCAGTTTAACCGGGACAGAAGAGACCCAGTACTTC. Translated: CASSLTGTEETQYF.

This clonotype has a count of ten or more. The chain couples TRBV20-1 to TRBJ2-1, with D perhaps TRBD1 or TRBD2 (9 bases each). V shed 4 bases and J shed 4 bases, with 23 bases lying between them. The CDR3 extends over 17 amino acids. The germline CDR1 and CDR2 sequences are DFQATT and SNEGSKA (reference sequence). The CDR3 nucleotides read TGCAGTGCTACCGACAGGGGGTTGACTAGCGGTTACAATGAGCAGTTCTTC. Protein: CSATDRGLTSGYNEQFF.

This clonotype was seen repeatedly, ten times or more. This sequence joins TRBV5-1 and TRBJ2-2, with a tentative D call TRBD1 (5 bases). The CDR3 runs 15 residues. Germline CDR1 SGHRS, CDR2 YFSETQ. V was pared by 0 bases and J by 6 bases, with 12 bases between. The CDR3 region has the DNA TGCGCCAGCAGCTTGGCAGGGTTGAGTGCCGGGGAGCTGTTTTTT. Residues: CASSLAGLSAGELFF.

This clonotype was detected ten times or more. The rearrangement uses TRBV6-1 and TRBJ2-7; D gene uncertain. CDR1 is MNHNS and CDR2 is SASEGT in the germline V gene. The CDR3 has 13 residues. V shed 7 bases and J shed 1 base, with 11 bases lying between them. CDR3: CASKQQNSYEQYF. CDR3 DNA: TGTGCCAGCAAACAACAGAATTCCTACGAGCAGTACTTC.

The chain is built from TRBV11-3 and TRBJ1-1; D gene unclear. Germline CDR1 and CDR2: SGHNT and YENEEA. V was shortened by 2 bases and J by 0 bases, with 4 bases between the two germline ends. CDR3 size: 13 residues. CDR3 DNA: TGTGCCAGCAGCTTAAGAATGAACACTGAAGCTTTCTTT. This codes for CASSLRMNTEAFF. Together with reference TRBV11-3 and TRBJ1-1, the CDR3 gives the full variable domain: EAGVVQSPRYKIIEKKQPVAFWCNPISGHNTLYWYLQNLGQGPELLIRYENEEAVDDSQLPKDRFSAERLKGVDSTLKIQPAELGDSAVYLCASSLRMNTEAFFGQGTRLTVV.

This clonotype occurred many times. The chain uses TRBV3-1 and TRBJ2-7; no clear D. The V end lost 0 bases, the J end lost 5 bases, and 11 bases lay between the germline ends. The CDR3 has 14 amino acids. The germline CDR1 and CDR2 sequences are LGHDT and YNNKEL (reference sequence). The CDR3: CASSQDKSSHEQYF. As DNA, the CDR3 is TGTGCCAGCAGCCAAGATAAGAGTTCCCACGAGCAGTACTTC.

The CDR3, as DNA: TGCAGTGCTAGAGATCTGGGGCTCTATGGCTACACCTTC. This codes for CSARDLGLYGYTF. The rearrangement links TRBV20-1 to TRBJ1-2; tentative D call: TRBD1 (5 bases). The CDR3 covers 13 residues. CDR1 is DFQATT, CDR2 SNEGSKA, per germline (reference sequence). V was cut by 0 bases and J by 4 bases, with 9 bases left in between.

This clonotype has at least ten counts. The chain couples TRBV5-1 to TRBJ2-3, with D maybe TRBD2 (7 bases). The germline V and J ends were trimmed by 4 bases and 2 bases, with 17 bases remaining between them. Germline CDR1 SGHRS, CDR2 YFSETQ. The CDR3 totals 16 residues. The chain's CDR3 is CASSEPAGASTDTQYF. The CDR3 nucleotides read TGCGCCAGCAGCGAACCCGCGGGGGCCTCCACAGATACGCAGTATTTT.